These 20 T cell receptor beta chains were sequenced from one sample in a study of T cells after somatic rescue of genetic block. Assay: immunoSEQ multiplex PCR; the TCRdb copy retains only in-frame clones and omits some. The sample has around 100,000 clones, over 80% seen once. The sequencing input was peripheral blood mononuclear cells (PBMCs). The receptors shown here come from a woman younger than 30.

V and J are TRBV6-5 and TRBJ2-1; D perhaps matches TRBD1 (6 bases). V gave up 6 bases and J gave up 4 bases, with 13 bases separating them. CDR1 is MNHEY, CDR2 SVGAGI, per germline. This CDR3 comprises 14 residues. CDR3 bases: TGTGCCAGCAGATTGGACAGCACTTACAATGAGCAGTTCTTC. This encodes CASRLDSTYNEQFF.

CDR3 DNA sequence: TGTGCCAGCAGCTTTCTGGTGAGAGATGAGCAGTTCTTC. This translates into CASSFLVRDEQFF. The chain recombines TRBV13 with TRBJ2-1; no clear D. The CDR3 runs to 13 residues. Germline V CDR1 and CDR2: PRHDT, FYEKMQ (reference sequence). Trimming left V 3 bases short and J 8 bases short, with 11 bases between. Drawing the rest from reference TRBV13 and TRBJ2-1, the complete variable domain is AAGVIQSPRHLIKEKRETATLKCYPIPRHDTVYWYQQGPGQDPQFLISFYEKMQSDKGSIPDRFSAQQFSDYHSELNMSSLELGDSALYFCASSFLVRDEQFFGPGTRLTVL.

This clone has just one count. The chain employs TRBV7-8 and TRBJ2-7, with a possible D match to TRBD2 (6 bases). The CDR3 has 22 residues. V was shortened by 5 bases and J by 3 bases, with 38 bases between the two germline ends. Germline CDR1 SGHVS, CDR2 FQNEAQ. The CDR3 DNA is TGTGCCAGCAGCAGAGGTTTGGGGAGGTTGGCCGTTATTGCGGACGAAAACTACGAGCAGTACTTC. Its translation is CASSRGLGRLAVIADENYEQYF.

This rearrangement joins TRBV7-7 to TRBJ2-1; 13 nucleotides line up with TRBD2. J gave up 8 bases and V 4 bases, and 5 bases lay outside the gene matches. The CDR3 loop spans 15 amino acids. From germline, CDR1 is SSHAT and CDR2 FNYEAQ (reference sequence). This CDR3 is CASSSGLAGVYEQFF. The CDR3 DNA sequence: TGTGCCAGCAGCTCCGGACTAGCGGGGGTCTATGAGCAGTTCTTC.

Here the CDR3 DNA reads TGTGCCAGCAGCAAATCCCTCGGGACAGGGACTTCCCCCCTCCACTTT. This translates into CASSKSLGTGTSPLHF. The chain carries TRBV7-2 and TRBJ1-6, with 9 bases lining up with TRBD1. V shed 5 bases and J 13 bases; nucleotides not matched to a gene: 15. CDR1 SGHTA and CDR2 FQGNSA come from the germline V gene. There are 16 residues in the CDR3.

The CDR3 bases are TGCGCCAGCAGCCAAGATATTTCCTACGAGCAGTACTTC. It specifies CASSQDISYEQYF. The gene calls are TRBV4-3 and TRBJ2-7; D is uncertain. Germline V gene data show CDR1 as LGHNA and CDR2 as YSLEER. This CDR3 has 13 amino acids. V lost 0 bases and J lost 1, with 4 bases in between.

The sample holds one count of this clone. The chain combines TRBV6-1 with TRBJ1-5; D is possibly TRBD1 (5 bases). CDR3 length equals 14 residues. Trimming took off 5 bases at V and 3 bases at J, with 11 bases between the two ends. Germline CDR1 is MNHNS and CDR2 is SASEGT. CDR3 region: CASSSRVNNQPQHF. The CDR3 bases are TGTGCCAGCAGTTCCAGGGTTAACAATCAGCCCCAGCATTTT.

This clone appeared a few times. The V and J genes are TRBV27 and TRBJ2-1; maybe TRBD2 (5 bases). The CDR3 is made up of 15 amino acids. From germline, CDR1 is MNHEY and CDR2 SMNVEV (reference sequence). Trimming removed 0 bases from V and 7 bases from J, with 13 bases in between. CDR3 in amino acids: CASSLSPGMGNEQFF. CDR3 sequence (DNA): TGTGCCAGCAGTTTATCGCCCGGGATGGGAAATGAGCAGTTCTTC.

The rearrangement links TRBV5-6 to TRBJ1-2; 8 bases agree with TRBD1. Germline V gene lookup returns CDR1 SGHDT and CDR2 YYEEEE. V was clipped by 4 bases and J by 6 bases; unmatched bases: 11. The length of the CDR3 is 15 residues. In DNA, the CDR3 is TGTGCCAGCAGCCTCGTGGACAGGGAAAAGAATGGCTACACCTTC. Protein product: CASSLVDREKNGYTF.

The chain links TRBV18 to TRBJ1-5; D possibly corresponds to TRBD1 (5 bases). Germline-derived CDR1 and CDR2 are KGHSH and LQKENI. This CDR3 comprises 17 residues. V was shortened by 2 bases and J by 2 bases, with 16 bases between the two germline ends. As DNA, the CDR3 is TGTGCCAGCTCACCAAACTCGGACACGATAGGCAATCAGCCCCAGCATTTT. Amino acids: CASSPNSDTIGNQPQHF.

This clone was seen a few times. The chain joins TRBV6-1 to TRBJ1-4, with D perhaps TRBD1 (5 bases). V dropped 0 bases and J dropped 1 base, with 6 bases sitting between them. CDR3 length: 15 amino acids. The germline CDR1 and CDR2 sequences are MNHNS and SASEGT. CDR3 protein: CASSEAGGTNEKLFF. DNA of the CDR3: TGTGCCAGCAGTGAAGCGGGGGGAACTAATGAAAAACTGTTTTTT.

This rearrangement joins TRBV30 to TRBJ1-1; D not certain. The V gene's germline CDR1 is GTSNPN and CDR2 SVGIG (reference sequence). V was trimmed by 0 bases and J by 5 bases, leaving 7 bases between them. This CDR3 region has 12 residues. Here the CDR3 reads CAWSVLRTEAFF. The CDR3 DNA reads TGTGCCTGGAGTGTCCTGCGTACTGAAGCTTTCTTT.

This chain links TRBV6-6 with TRBJ2-4, with a tentative D call TRBD2 (5 bases). V was shortened by 5 bases and J by 0 bases, with 11 bases between the two germline ends. From germline, CDR1 is MNHNY and CDR2 SVGAGI (reference sequence). CDR3 length equals 15 residues. As DNA, the CDR3 is TGTGCCAGCAGTCCCCCCGGGGTAGCCAAAAACATTCAGTACTTC. It is translated as CASSPPGVAKNIQYF.

The rearrangement uses TRBV10-3 and TRBJ1-2, with TRBD1 matching over 8 bases. The CDR3 covers 15 residues. CDR1 and CDR2 from the germline V gene are ENHRY and SYGVKD. J lost 8 bases, V lost 4 bases, and 12 bases had no gene match. DNA for the CDR3: TGTGCCATCAGTGCGAGCTCGACAGGGGAGGAAGGCTACACCTTC. Residues: CAISASSTGEEGYTF.

The chain uses TRBV5-6 and TRBJ2-7, with a weak D call TRBD2 (6 bases). The V and J ends lost 4 bases and 5 bases respectively, with 10 bases between them. CDR1 SGHDT and CDR2 YYEEEE come from the germline V gene. This CDR3 comprises 12 residues. For the CDR3, the DNA is TGTGCCAGCAGCCCGGGACTGAACGAGCAGTACTTC. This translates into CASSPGLNEQYF.

This chain joins TRBV19 and TRBJ1-2; perhaps TRBD1 as D (6 bases). The CDR3 has 14 residues. The V end lost 6 bases, the J end lost 3 bases, and 14 bases lay between the germline ends. The germline V gene encodes CDR1 LNHDA and CDR2 SQIVND (reference sequence). The DNA for the CDR3 is TGTGCCAGTAGGTCGGAAAGGGGGGACTATGGCTACACCTTC. It specifies CASRSERGDYGYTF. The full variable domain, with the rest looked up from reference TRBV19 and TRBJ1-2, is DGGITQSPKYLFRKEGQNVTLSCEQNLNHDAMYWYRQDPGQGLRLIYYSQIVNDFQKGDIAEGYSVSREKKESFPLTVTSAQKNPTAFYLCASRSERGDYGYTFGSGTRLTVV.

The chain is built from TRBV4-1 and TRBJ1-5; D remains unclear. CDR1 and CDR2 from the germline V gene are MGHRA and YSYEKL. The V end was cut by 0 bases, the J end by 1 base, with 13 bases between. The CDR3 runs to 17 residues. Here the CDR3 DNA reads TGCGCCAGCAGCCAAGATGCCAGGACCTTGAGCAATCAGCCCCAGCATTTT. It encodes CASSQDARTLSNQPQHF.

The gene calls are TRBV15 and TRBJ2-2, with 9 positions matching TRBD1. V was pared by 5 bases and J by 3 bases, with 1 base of the junction left unmatched. The CDR3 totals 14 residues. Germline CDR1 is LNHNV and CDR2 is YYDKDF (reference sequence). Here the CDR3 reads CATSRTGDTGELFF. The CDR3 nucleotides are TGTGCCACCAGCCGGACAGGGGACACCGGGGAGCTGTTTTTT.

The chain recombines TRBV30 with TRBJ1-1, with D perhaps matching TRBD1 (6 bases). The CDR3 has 12 residues. The germline V gene has CDR1 GTSNPN and CDR2 SVGIG (reference sequence). The CDR3 sequence is CARHRVRTEAFF. The CDR3 region has the DNA TGTGCTCGGCACAGGGTGCGGACTGAAGCTTTCTTT.

The genes are TRBV4-3 and TRBJ1-4; D is perhaps TRBD1 (6 bases). Germline assignment: CDR1 LGHNA and CDR2 YSLEER. The CDR3 length is 14 residues. Deletions cut 6 bases from V and 4 bases from J, with 12 bases between. CDR3 DNA sequence: TGCGCCAGCAGTTCGGACAGCCTTAATGAAAAACTGTTTTTT. This encodes CASSSDSLNEKLFF.